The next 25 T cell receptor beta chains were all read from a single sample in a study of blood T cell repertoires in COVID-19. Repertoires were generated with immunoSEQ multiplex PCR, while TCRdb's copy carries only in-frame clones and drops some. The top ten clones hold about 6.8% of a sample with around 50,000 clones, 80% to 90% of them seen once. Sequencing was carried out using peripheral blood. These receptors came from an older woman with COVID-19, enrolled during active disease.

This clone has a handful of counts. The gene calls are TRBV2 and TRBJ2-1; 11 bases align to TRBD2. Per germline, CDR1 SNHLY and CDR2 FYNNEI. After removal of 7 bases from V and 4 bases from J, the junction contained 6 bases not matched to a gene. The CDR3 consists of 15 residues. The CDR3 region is CASKGLAGGYNEQFF. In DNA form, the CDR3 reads TGTGCCAGCAAAGGGCTAGCGGGAGGATACAATGAGCAGTTCTTC.

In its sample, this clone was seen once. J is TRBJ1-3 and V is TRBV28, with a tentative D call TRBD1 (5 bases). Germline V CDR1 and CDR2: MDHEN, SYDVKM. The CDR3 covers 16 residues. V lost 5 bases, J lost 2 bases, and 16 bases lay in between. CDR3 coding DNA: TGTGCCAGCAGTCTTGGATACAAGACAGCTGGAAACACCATATATTTT. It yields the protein CASSLGYKTAGNTIYF.

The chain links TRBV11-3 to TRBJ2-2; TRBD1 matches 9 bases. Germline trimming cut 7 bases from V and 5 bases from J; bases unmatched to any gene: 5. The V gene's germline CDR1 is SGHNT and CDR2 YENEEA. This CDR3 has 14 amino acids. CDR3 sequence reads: CASKTGGGTGELFF. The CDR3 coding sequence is TGTGCCAGCAAGACAGGGGGTGGGACCGGGGAGCTGTTTTTT.

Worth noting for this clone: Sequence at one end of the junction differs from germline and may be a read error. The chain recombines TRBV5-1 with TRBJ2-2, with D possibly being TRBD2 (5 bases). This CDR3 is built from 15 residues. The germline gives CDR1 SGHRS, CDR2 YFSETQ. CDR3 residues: CASSLVLGNTRELFF. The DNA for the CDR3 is TGCGCCAGCAGCTTGGTACTAGGAAACACCAGGGAGCTGTTTTTT. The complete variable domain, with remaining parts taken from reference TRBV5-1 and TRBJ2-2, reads KAGVTQTPRYLIKTRGQQVTLSCSPISGHRSVSWYQQTPGQGLQFLFEYFSETQRNKGNFPGRFSGRQFSNSRSEMNVSTLELGDSALYLCASSLVLGNTRELFFGEGSRLTVL.

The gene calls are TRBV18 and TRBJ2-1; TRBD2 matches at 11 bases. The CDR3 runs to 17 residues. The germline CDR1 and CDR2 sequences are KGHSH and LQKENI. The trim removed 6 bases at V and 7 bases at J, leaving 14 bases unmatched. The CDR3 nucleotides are TGTGCCAGCTCCCCCGGACTAGCGGGCCTATCCTGGAATGAGCAGTTCTTC. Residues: CASSPGLAGLSWNEQFF. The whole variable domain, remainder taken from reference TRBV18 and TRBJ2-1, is NAGVMQNPRHLVRRRGQEARLRCSPMKGHSHVYWYRQLPEEGLKFMVYLQKENIIDESGMPKERFSAEFPKEGPSILRIQQVVRGDSAAYFCASSPGLAGLSWNEQFFGPGTRLTVL.

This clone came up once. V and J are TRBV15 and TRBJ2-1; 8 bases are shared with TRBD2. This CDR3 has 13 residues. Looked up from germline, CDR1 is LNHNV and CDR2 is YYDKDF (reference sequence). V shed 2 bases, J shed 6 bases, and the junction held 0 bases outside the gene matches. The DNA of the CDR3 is TGTGCCACCAGCAGACTAGCGGGCAATGAGCAGTTCTTC. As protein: CATSRLAGNEQFF.

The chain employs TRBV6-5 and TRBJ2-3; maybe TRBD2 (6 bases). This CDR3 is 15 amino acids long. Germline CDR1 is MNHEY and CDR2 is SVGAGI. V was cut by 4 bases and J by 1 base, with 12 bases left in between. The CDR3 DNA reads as TGTGCCAGCAGTTCGATGGGAGGTGGCACAGATACGCAGTATTTT. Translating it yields CASSSMGGGTDTQYF.

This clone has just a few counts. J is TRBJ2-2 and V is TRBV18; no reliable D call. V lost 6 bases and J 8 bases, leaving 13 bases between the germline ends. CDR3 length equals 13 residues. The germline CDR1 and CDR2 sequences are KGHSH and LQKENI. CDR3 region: CASSQETTGELFF. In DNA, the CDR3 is TGTGCCAGCTCGCAAGAGACGACAGGGGAGCTGTTTTTT.

CDR3 sequence reads: CASSSPGQGTSPLHF. CDR3 nucleotide sequence: TGTGCCAGCAGCTCTCCGGGACAGGGGACTTCACCCCTCCACTTT. V and J are TRBV5-4 and TRBJ1-6, with 10 bases identical to TRBD1. The CDR3 runs to 15 residues. Looked up from germline, CDR1 is SGHNT and CDR2 is YYREEE (reference sequence). V trimming: 3 bases; J trimming: 9 bases; junction bases outside the gene matches: 6.

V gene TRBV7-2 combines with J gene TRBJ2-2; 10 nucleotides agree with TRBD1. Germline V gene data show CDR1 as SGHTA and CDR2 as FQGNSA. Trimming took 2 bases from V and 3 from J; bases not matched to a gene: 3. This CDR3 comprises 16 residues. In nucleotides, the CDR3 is TGTGCCAGCAGCTTAAGGGGGACAGGGGACACCGGGGAGCTGTTTTTT. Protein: CASSLRGTGDTGELFF.

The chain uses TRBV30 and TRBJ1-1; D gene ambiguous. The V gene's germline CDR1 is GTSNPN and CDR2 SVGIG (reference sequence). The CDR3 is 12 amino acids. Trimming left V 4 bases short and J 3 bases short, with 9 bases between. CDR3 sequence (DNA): TGTGCCTGGATGGCAGGTGACACTGAAGCTTTCTTT. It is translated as CAWMAGDTEAFF.

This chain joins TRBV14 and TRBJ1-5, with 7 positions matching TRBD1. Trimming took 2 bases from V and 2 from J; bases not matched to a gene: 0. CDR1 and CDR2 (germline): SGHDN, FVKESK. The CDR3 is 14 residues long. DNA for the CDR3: TGTGCCAGCAGCCAAACAGGGGGCAATCAGCCCCAGCATTTT. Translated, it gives CASSQTGGNQPQHF.

CDR3 bases: TGTGCCAGCAGTTTTATGGGACAGAGCCTAAGGGCTTTCTTT. It is translated as CASSFMGQSLRAFF. The rearrangement joins TRBV28 to TRBJ1-1; 7 positions agree with TRBD1. The germline gives CDR1 MDHEN, CDR2 SYDVKM. The length of the CDR3 is 14 residues. V lost 3 bases to trimming and J lost 11 bases; unmatched junction nucleotides: 12.

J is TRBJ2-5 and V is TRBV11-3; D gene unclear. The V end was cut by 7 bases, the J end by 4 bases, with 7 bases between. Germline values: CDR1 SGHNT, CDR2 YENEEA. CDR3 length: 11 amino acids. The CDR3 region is CASTLGETQYF. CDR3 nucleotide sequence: TGTGCCAGCACCCTCGGAGAGACCCAGTACTTC.

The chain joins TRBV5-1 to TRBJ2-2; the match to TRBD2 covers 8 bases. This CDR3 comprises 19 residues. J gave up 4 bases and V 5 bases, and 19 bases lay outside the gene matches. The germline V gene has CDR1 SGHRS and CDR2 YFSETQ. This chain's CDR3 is CASRLENQKGLVGTGELFF. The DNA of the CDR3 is TGCGCCAGCAGACTCGAGAATCAAAAGGGACTAGTGGGCACCGGGGAGCTGTTTTTT.

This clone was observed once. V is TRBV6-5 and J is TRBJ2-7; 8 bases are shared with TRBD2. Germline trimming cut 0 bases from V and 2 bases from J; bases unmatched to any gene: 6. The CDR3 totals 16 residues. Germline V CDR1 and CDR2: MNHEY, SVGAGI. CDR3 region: CASSYSTRGRTYEQYF. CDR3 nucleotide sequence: TGTGCCAGCAGTTACTCGACCCGCGGGAGGACCTACGAGCAGTACTTC.

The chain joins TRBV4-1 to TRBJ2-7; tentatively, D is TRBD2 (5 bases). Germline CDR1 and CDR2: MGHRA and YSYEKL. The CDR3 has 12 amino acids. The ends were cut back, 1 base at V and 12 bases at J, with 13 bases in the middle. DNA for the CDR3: TGCGCCAGCAGCCAAGCTTGGGGAGAGATGTACTTC. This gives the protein CASSQAWGEMYF.

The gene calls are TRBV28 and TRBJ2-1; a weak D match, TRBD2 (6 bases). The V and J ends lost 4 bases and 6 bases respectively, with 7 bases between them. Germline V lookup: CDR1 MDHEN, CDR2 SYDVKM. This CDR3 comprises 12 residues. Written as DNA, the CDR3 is TGTGCCAGCAGTTGGACTATCAATGAGCAGTTCTTC. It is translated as CASSWTINEQFF.

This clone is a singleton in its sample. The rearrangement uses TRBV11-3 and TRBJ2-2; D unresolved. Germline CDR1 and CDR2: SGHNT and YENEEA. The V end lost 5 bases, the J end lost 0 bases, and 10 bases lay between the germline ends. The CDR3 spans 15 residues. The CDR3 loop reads CASSPSVANTGELFF. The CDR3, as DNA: TGTGCCAGCAGCCCTTCGGTAGCGAACACCGGGGAGCTGTTTTTT.

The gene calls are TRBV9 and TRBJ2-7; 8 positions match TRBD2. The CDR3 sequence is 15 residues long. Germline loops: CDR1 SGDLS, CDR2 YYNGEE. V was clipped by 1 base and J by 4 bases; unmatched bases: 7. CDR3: CASSVTSGSEYEQYF. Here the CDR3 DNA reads TGTGCCAGCAGCGTAACTAGCGGATCAGAATACGAGCAGTACTTC.

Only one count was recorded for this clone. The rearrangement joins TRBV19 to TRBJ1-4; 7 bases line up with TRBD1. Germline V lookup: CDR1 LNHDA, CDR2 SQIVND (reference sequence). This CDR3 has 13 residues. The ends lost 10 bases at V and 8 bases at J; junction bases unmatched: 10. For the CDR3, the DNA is TGTGCCACCTCGAAGGACAGGCTGGAAAAACTGTTTTTT. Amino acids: CATSKDRLEKLFF.

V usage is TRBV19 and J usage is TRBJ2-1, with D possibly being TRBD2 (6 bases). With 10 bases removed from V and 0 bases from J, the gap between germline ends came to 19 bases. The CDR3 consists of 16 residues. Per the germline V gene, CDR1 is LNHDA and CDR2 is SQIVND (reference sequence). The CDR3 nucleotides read TGTGCCACAGCGGCAATAGCGGTGAGCTCCTACAATGAGCAGTTCTTC. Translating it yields CATAAIAVSSYNEQFF.

The CDR3 nucleotides read TGTGCCAGCAGTTTTTTTAGTCTCGCGTCAGGAAATGAAAAACTGTTTTTT. Amino acids: CASSFFSLASGNEKLFF. The gene calls are TRBV28 and TRBJ1-4; no clear D. There are 17 residues in the CDR3. With 3 bases removed from V and 5 bases from J, the gap between germline ends came to 19 bases. Germline values: CDR1 MDHEN, CDR2 SYDVKM.

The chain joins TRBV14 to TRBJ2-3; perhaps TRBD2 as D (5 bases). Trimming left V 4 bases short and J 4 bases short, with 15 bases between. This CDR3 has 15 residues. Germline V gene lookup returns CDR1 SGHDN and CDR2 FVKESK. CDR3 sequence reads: CASSLGLRVADTQYF. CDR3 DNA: TGTGCCAGCAGCCTCGGACTTCGAGTTGCAGATACGCAGTATTTT.

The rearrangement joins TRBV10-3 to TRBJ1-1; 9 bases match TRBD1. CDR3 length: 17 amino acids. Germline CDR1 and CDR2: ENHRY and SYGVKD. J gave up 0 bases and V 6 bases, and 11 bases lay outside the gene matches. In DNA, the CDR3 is TGTGCCATCAGAGAGGGGACAGGGTCCATCATGAACACTGAAGCTTTCTTT. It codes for CAIREGTGSIMNTEAFF.